This TCR beta chain is from a study of blood T cell repertoires in COVID-19. About the study: The study drew acute and convalescent COVID-19 samples from the United States, Italy and Spain. From T cells, B-cell-depleted T cells, or PBMCs came the material, which was cDNA or gDNA.

Per the study methods: Counts of nucleated cells, estimated from reference gene primer amplification, were obtained. The protocol was immunoSEQ multiplex PCR, while the TCRdb copy is restricted to in-frame clones and leaves out a portion. The D gene and trimming were derived from the DNA, and the V and J assignments and clone size from that table. The data show 350,000 to 450,000 clones, with around 86% seen just once and 3% held by the top ten. Germline values: CDR1 SEHNR, CDR2 FQNEAQ (reference sequence). The V and J ends lost 5 bases and 3 bases respectively, with 13 bases between them. The CDR3 contains 15 residues.

This clonotype was obtained from a human donor in a cohort sampled during active COVID-19. What was sequenced was peripheral blood. The genes are TRBV7-9 and TRBJ1-4; perhaps TRBD1 as D (5 bases). The CDR3, as DNA: TGTGCCAGCAGCGCATTAGGAGGGGCTAATGAAAAACTGTTTTTT. Translating gives CASSALGGANEKLFF. The whole variable domain, filled in from reference TRBV7-9 and TRBJ1-4, reads DTGVSQNPRHKITKRGQNVTFRCDPISEHNRLYWYRQTLGQGPEFLTYFQNEAQLEKSRLLSDRFSAERPKGSFSTLEIQRTEQGDSAMYLCASSALGGANEKLFFGSGTQLSVL.